The clone carrying this TCR beta chain was detected a few times. The antigen remains undetermined. The data are from a study of CD8 T cells in ankylosing spondylitis. In TCRdb, the 5' RACE reads were re-called with MiXCR into one record per CDR3 protein. In the table there are approximately 300,000 distinct CDR3 sequences, 6.5% to 10% of which are singletons. Per germline, CDR1 SEHNR and CDR2 FQNEAQ (reference sequence). This CDR3 contains 11 residues. V was pared by 8 bases and J by 5 bases, with 9 bases between. General study results and limits: In ankylosing spondylitis patients, matched synovial fluid reportedly showed significant enrichment of disease-linked clones. Blood of patients with ankylosing spondylitis appeared to be characterized by a TCR beta motif of several highly homologous variants.

This TCR was sampled from a male donor with ankylosing spondylitis. The J gene is TRBJ1-2, the V gene TRBV7-9, with D perhaps matching TRBD1 (5 bases). Sequencing was done on a sample of blood, either unsorted or a sorted T cell fraction (not recorded which). CDR3 region: CASGRVYGYTF. The CDR3 DNA sequence: TGTGCCAGCGGCAGGGTTTATGGCTACACCTTC.